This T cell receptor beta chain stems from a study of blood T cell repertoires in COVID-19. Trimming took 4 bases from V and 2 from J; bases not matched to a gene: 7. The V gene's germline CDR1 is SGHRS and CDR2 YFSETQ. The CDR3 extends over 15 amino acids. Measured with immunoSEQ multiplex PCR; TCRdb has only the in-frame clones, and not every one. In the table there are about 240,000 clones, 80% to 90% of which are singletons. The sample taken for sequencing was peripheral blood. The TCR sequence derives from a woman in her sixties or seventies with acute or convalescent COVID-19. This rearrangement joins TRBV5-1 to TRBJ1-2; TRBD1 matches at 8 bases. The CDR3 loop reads CASSVQGEVNYGYTF. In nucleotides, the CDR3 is TGCGCCAGCAGCGTACAGGGGGAGGTAAACTATGGCTACACCTTC.